The clone carrying this T cell receptor (beta chain) was seen a few times. The CDR3 length is 15 residues. J was trimmed by 6 bases and V by 6 bases; bases with no gene match: 10. In germline, CDR1 is SEHNR, CDR2 FQNEAQ (reference sequence). TCRdb reprocessed the RT-PCR reads via MiXCR and lists one record per CDR3 protein. Of 500,000 to 700,000 distinct CDR3 sequences in the sample, approximately 22% are singletons; the top ten hold approximately 3%. The data were taken from a study of response to subunit inactivated influenza vaccine. The same sample was also used in a study of T cells expressing NK-cell markers. That investigation notes: TCR beta libraries carry UMIs added by 5'RACE template switching. The study sequenced eight donors, seven HCMV-seropositive and one seronegative.

This chain links TRBV7-9 with TRBJ2-2; the match to TRBD2 covers 7 bases. The sequencing used CD4+ T cells sorted from PBMCs, collected roughly 13 days after vaccination. The sequence came from a man between 50 and 59 years old who received an inactivated influenza vaccine. CDR3 bases: TGTGCCAGCAGAACTTTCAAAGCGGGGTCCGGGGAGCTGTTTTTT. It is translated as CASRTFKAGSGELFF.